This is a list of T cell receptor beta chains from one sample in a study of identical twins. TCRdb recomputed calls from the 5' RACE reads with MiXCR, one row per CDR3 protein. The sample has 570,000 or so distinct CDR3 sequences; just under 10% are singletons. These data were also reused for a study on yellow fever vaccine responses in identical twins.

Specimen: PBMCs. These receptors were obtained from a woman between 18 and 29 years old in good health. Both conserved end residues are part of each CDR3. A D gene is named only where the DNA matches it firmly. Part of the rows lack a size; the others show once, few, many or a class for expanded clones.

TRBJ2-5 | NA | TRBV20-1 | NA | CSAIRGGEQETQYF | TGCAGTGCGATAAGAGGAGGGGAACAAGAGACCCAGTACTTC
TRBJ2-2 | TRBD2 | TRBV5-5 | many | CASSLAGTSGMITGELFF | TGTGCCAGCAGCTTGGCCGGGACTAGCGGGATGATCACCGGGGAGCTGTTTTTT
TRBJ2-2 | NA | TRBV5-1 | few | CASSFLSPSNTGELFF | TGCGCCAGCAGCTTCTTGTCCCCCTCGAACACCGGGGAGCTGTTTTTT
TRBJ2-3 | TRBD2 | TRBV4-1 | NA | CASSPETSGRRTDTQYF | TGCGCCAGCAGCCCCGAGACTAGCGGGAGGCGCACAGATACGCAGTATTTT
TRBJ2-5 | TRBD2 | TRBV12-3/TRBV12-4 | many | CASSPSGPQETQYF | TGTGCCAGTTCCCCTAGCGGACCCCAAGAGACCCAGTACTTC
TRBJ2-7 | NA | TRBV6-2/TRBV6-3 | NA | CASSPGRDTLYEQYF | TGTGCCAGCAGCCCCGGCCGGGACACCCTCTACGAGCAGTACTTC
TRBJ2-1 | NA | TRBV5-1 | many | CASSLSGGPGDEQFF | TGCGCCAGCAGCTTGTCGGGGGGCCCTGGAGATGAGCAGTTCTTC
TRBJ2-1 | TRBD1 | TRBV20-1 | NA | CSALLDPGTGISETDEQFF | TGCAGTGCCCTCCTTGATCCCGGGACAGGGATCAGCGAGACGGATGAGCAGTTCTTC
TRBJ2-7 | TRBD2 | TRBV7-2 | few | CASSLTKGPGLGPEGDF | TGTGCCAGCAGCCTAACTAAGGGGCCGGGACTAGGCCCCGAAGGAGACTTC
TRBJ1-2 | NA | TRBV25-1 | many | CASSARSAYYGYTF | TGTGCCAGCAGTGCCCGTTCGGCTTACTATGGCTACACCTTC
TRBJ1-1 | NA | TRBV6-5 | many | CASSYDGATEAFF | TGTGCCAGCAGTTACGATGGGGCCACTGAAGCTTTCTTT
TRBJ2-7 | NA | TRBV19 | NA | CASSMNRGPYEQYF | TGTGCCAGTAGTATGAACCGGGGACCCTACGAGCAGTACTTC
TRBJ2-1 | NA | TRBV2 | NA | CASSEALRAAGGNEQFF | TGTGCCAGCAGTGAAGCGCTTCGAGCAGCAGGAGGAAATGAGCAGTTCTTC
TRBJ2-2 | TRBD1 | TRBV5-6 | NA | CASSTPGQHNTGELFF | TGTGCCAGCAGCACCCCGGGACAGCATAACACCGGGGAGCTGTTTTTT
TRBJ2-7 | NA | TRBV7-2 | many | CASSLGQGKYF | TGTGCCAGCAGCTTAGGCCAGGGGAAGTACTTC
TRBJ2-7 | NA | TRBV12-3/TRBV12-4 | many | CASRTGSINSYEQYF | TGTGCCAGCAGGACCGGGTCAATAAACTCCTACGAGCAGTACTTC
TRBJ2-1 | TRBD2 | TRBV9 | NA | CASSVVASGGNEQFF | TGTGCCAGCAGCGTAGTGGCTAGCGGGGGAAACGAGCAGTTCTTC
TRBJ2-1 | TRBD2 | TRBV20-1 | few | CSARDPASGRGTEQFF | TGCAGTGCTAGAGACCCGGCTAGCGGGAGGGGGACTGAGCAGTTCTTC
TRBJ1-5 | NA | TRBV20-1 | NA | CSAGPQPQHF | TGCAGTGCGGGGCCGCAGCCCCAGCATTTT
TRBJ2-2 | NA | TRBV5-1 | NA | CASSLAGGISTGELFF | TGCGCCAGCAGCTTGGCCGGAGGGATCAGCACCGGGGAGCTGTTTTTT
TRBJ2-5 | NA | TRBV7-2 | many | CASSLDGRRQETQYF | TGTGCCAGCAGCTTAGATGGCAGGCGACAAGAGACCCAGTACTTC
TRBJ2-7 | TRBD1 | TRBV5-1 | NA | CASSPDRGPYEQYF | TGCGCCAGCAGCCCCGACAGGGGGCCCTACGAGCAGTACTTC
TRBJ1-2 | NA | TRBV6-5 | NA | CASSYSRDGGYGYTF | TGTGCCAGCAGTTACTCTAGGGACGGGGGGTATGGCTACACCTTC
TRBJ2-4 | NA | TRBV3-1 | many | CASSPGGQLAKNIQYF | TGTGCCAGCAGCCCGGGCGGACAGTTAGCCAAAAACATTCAGTACTTC
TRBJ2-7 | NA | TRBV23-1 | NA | CASSQSIDRRSYEQYF | TGCGCCAGCAGTCAATCGATAGACAGGCGATCCTACGAGCAGTACTTC
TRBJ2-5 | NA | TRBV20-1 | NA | CSAVRETQYF | TGCAGTGCTGTAAGGGAGACCCAGTACTTC
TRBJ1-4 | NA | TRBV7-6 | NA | CASTAGPFDEKLFF | TGTGCCAGCACCGCAGGGCCCTTTGATGAAAAACTGTTTTTT
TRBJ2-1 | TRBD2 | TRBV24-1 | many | CATRGGGSYEQFF | TGTGCCACCCGGGGGGGCGGGAGTTATGAGCAGTTCTTC
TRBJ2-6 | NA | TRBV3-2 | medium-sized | CASSQAFSGAGANVLTF | TGTGCCAGCAGCCAAGCGTTCTCAGGGGCTGGGGCCAACGTCCTGACTTTC
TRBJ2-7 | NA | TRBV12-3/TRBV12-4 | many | CASSSGHAYEQYF | TGTGCCAGCAGTTCCGGACATGCCTACGAGCAGTACTTC
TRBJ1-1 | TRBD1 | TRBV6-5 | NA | CASSLRQGLYTEAFF | TGTGCCAGCAGTTTACGACAGGGCCTTTACACTGAAGCTTTCTTT
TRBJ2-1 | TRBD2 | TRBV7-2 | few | CASSMGLAGGDEQFF | TGTGCCAGCAGCATGGGACTAGCGGGGGGGGATGAGCAGTTCTTC
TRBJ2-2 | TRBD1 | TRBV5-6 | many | CASSLGGQGPGELFF | TGTGCCAGCAGCTTGGGGGGACAGGGTCCCGGGGAGCTGTTTTTT
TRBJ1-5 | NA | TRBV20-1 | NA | CSARAQAGGPQHF | TGCAGTGCTAGAGCTCAAGCGGGGGGGCCCCAGCATTTT
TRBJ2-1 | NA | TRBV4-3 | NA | CASSPVLRDGEQFF | TGCGCCAGCAGCCCGGTATTGCGGGATGGTGAGCAGTTCTTC
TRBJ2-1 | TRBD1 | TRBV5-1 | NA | CASSGGTGRVNEQFF | TGCGCCAGCAGCGGAGGGACAGGGAGAGTCAATGAGCAGTTCTTC
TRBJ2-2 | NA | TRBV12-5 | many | CASGLDLSDPGELFF | TGTGCTAGTGGTTTGGATCTATCTGACCCCGGGGAGCTGTTTTTT